One and the same sample provided the 3 T cell receptor beta chains below, sequenced in a study of blood T cell repertoires in COVID-19. TCRdb keeps only in-frame clones here, not all; method: immunoSEQ multiplex PCR. Here the sample spans hundreds of thousands of clones, about 83% being singletons. What was sequenced was PBMCs or T cells enriched from blood (not recorded which). Every receptor here comes from a woman in her fifties or sixties who had been exposed to COVID-19.

This clone was recorded once. J is TRBJ2-1 and V is TRBV12-3 or TRBV12-4; D is possibly TRBD1 (6 bases). The CDR3 sequence is 12 residues long. V was clipped by 8 bases and J by 16 bases, with 21 bases between them. In nucleotides, the CDR3 is TGTGCCAGCGGTTCCGGGACATCACGGAGATTCTTC. Translation: CASGSGTSRRFF.

The gene calls are TRBV27 and TRBJ1-5; no definite D call. The V gene lost 2 bases and the J gene lost 2 bases, with 7 bases spanning the gap. This CDR3 has 14 amino acids. Per germline, CDR1 MNHEY and CDR2 SMNVEV (reference sequence). CDR3 coding DNA: TGTGCCAGCAGTTTAGTTACGGGCAATCAGCCCCAGCATTTT. This encodes CASSLVTGNQPQHF.

The J gene is TRBJ2-2, the V gene TRBV5-1; D possibly corresponds to TRBD2 (5 bases). V gave up 1 base and J gave up 3 bases, with 10 bases separating them. The germline gives CDR1 SGHRS, CDR2 YFSETQ. CDR3 length equals 15 residues. The CDR3 loop is CASSLMALDTGELFF. In DNA form, the CDR3 reads TGCGCCAGCAGCTTGATGGCACTAGACACCGGGGAGCTGTTTTTT.